This TCR beta chain was sequenced in a study of shared clonotypes between healthy human individuals (dated by TCRdb to about 2020). About the investigation overall: The cohort comprised a couple of women and three men aged 18 to 49 years. For each donor, CD4 naive and CD4 memory were each given three plates, CD8 naive was given two plates, and CD8 memory was given one plate. Blood TCR repertoires of four to six healthy adults were deeply sequenced to estimate repertoire size and the extent of clonotype sharing between individuals. To increase sequencing depth and limit assay-specific biases, different laboratories used diverse techniques to prepare libraries and sequence TCR repertoires. Each donor's leukapheresis produced roughly between about 0.8 and 10 billion PBMCs. Results the study describes overall, beyond this receptor: The small number of donors limited the genetic and exposure-history diversity represented. Around 5% of naive CD4, 3.5% of naive CD8, roughly 2.5% of memory CD4, and roughly 0.4% of memory CD8 clonotypes were shared across several donors. Naive subsets generally had larger estimated clonotype richness than memory subsets did. Compared with non-shared clonotypes, the clonotypes found in all four sorted-subset donors had higher generation probabilities. Pairwise subsampling indicated that sequencing depth was expected to affect the degree of clonotype sharing among donors. Sampling was limited to blood, and TCR repertoires in tissue likely differ from TCR repertoires in blood. Even with the large sequencing depth, rarefaction of the sorted-subset datasets indicated that sequencing was incomplete.

At the junction V is shortened by 5 bases and J by 1 base, with 8 bases in between. The CDR3, cysteine through phenylalanine, is 13 amino acids long. The read is trimmed to its CDR3 DNA, 39 bases read in frame from base 1. Taken from the germline V gene (reference sequence), the CDR1 and CDR2 loops are MNHEY and SMNVEV. About this clone: Its binding antigen is unknown. There are no base qualities to consult, and no much larger clone falls within one base. This sample also contains other DNA sequences that code for the same CDR3.

TCR CDR3 regions were amplified from genomic DNA by multiplex PCR using the deep immunoSEQ assay. For each cell subset, the extracted genomic DNA was distributed evenly across all wells of several immunoSEQ 96-well plates, and each plate served as one replicate. For sorted subsets, approximately 210 ng genomic DNA, equal to some 28,000 T cell genomes, was loaded into each replicate PCR. The purified libraries were quantified using a Qubit 3.0 fluorometer, sized with a Bioanalyzer 2100, and then quantified again using the KAPA Library Quantification kit. Each immunoSEQ 96-well plate was sequenced on its own single-read 150-cycle Illumina NextSeq 550 flow cell. Under the source paper's analysis protocol: The immunoSEQ output contained only junctional sequences without quality scores, so filtering could not match that applied to full-length reads. To assign V/J genes and CDR3, sequences were annotated using PyIR, a Python wrapper for IgBLAST v1.9, with IMGT germline references. Any read was removed if the V/J assignment was weak (E-value above 1e-6), the CDR3 was missing, or the read contained stop codons, out-of-frame junctions, or ambiguous translated residues. V3J clonotypes were defined as sequences sharing the same inferred V gene, J gene, and CDR3 amino acid sequence. Percentage overlap between repertoires was calculated by dividing the number of shared unique clonotypes by the size of the smaller repertoire. RTK rarefaction, the Chao1 estimator, and Recon v2.1 estimates of unobserved clonotypes were used to assess repertoire richness. Generation probabilities for all TCRbeta clonotypes obtained by the gDNA method from a few donors were computed using OLGA. In its TCRdb copy, this immuneACCESS table keeps in-frame sequences only and misses some clones. Where compared with another copy, unresolved V genes explain less than half of these, and the others have no known cause. The V and J calls and clone size were taken over from that table, and D and trimming were inferred from the DNA. This sample holds roughly 550,000 clones; nearly 97% were observed only once. Of the sample, less than 0.13% falls within the top ten clones.

CD8 naive samples consisted of CD45RO-negative cells that were positively selected for CCR7, yielding a CD45RA+CCR7+ population without TemRA cells. The donors were healthy, HIV-negative adults with no recently reported acute infections or vaccinations. Only Caucasian adults living in Nashville, Tennessee, USA were represented among the donors. Blood was collected by leukapheresis, and PBMCs were isolated by Ficoll-Histopaque density gradient centrifugation and then cryopreserved in liquid nitrogen vapor phase. Analytical flow cytometry was used to check the purity and quantity of each magnetically sorted T cell population. Genomic DNA was isolated from every sorted fraction and measured by UV absorbance on a Nanodrop 2000c.

The chain joins TRBV27 to TRBJ1-1, and perhaps TRBD1 as D gene, on 6 matching bases. The source is a woman in her twenties or thirties in good health. The sample comprised naive CD8+ T cells sorted from blood. In light of the paper, this sample's cell subset or site label describes: CD45RA+CCR7+. DNA sequence: TGTGCCAGCAGTCCGACAGGGAACACTGAAGCTTTCTTT. The translation is CASSPTGNTEAFF.